The rows below give T cell receptor beta chains drawn from one sample of a study of blood T cell repertoires in COVID-19. The method was immunoSEQ multiplex PCR; TCRdb's version includes in-frame clones alone and lacks a portion of them. The sample holds over 200,000 clones, about 87% seen once. The material sequenced was peripheral blood. The source is a man aged 30 to 45 with COVID-19, enrolled during active disease. CDR3s include the opening cysteine and the closing phenylalanine or tryptophan. A D gene is named only where the DNA matches it firmly. Only part of the rows carry a size: once, few, many, or a class if the clone is expanded.

CASSLALLGGGPHEQYF TGTGCCAGCAGCTTAGCGCTATTGGGGGGAGGGCCGCACGAGCAGTACTTC TRBD2 TRBJ2-7 few TRBV7-8
CASSLNRGGADTQYF TGTGCCAGCAGCTTAAACAGGGGGGGAGCAGATACGCAGTATTTT . TRBJ2-3 . TRBV7-8
CASVGGASYGYTF TGTGCCAGCGTAGGGGGCGCGAGTTATGGCTACACCTTC TRBD1 TRBJ1-2 . TRBV12-3/TRBV12-4
CATSSLGRLSGANVLTF TGTGCCACCAGCAGCCTGGGGAGACTCTCTGGGGCCAACGTCCTGACTTTC . TRBJ2-6 . TRBV15
CASSQVLGTAMNTEAFF TGCGCCAGCAGCCAAGTCTTAGGAACAGCCATGAACACTGAAGCTTTCTTT . TRBJ1-1 once TRBV4-3
CATNVESGYNEQFF TGCGCCACCAACGTTGAGAGCGGGTACAATGAGCAGTTCTTC . TRBJ2-1 . TRBV10-1
CSVATDGYTF TGCAGCGTCGCTACCGATGGCTACACCTTC . TRBJ1-2 . TRBV29-1
CASSLDRVSYGYTF TGTGCCAGCAGCTTAGACAGGGTCAGCTATGGCTACACCTTC . TRBJ1-2 few TRBV7-9
CASSPRGVDTEAFF TGTGCCAGCTCACCACGGGGGGTGGACACTGAAGCTTTCTTT . TRBJ1-1 few TRBV18
CASSLTGDQPQHF TGTGCCAGCAGCTTAACAGGAGATCAGCCCCAGCATTTT . TRBJ1-5 . TRBV7-9
CASSQVSGRSYEQYF TGTGCCAGCAGCCAAGTTAGCGGAAGATCCTACGAGCAGTACTTC . TRBJ2-7 . TRBV4-2
CASSPPVVGGRWYF TGTGCCAGCAGCCCCCCGGTGGTCGGGGGGCGGTGGTATTTT . TRBJ2-3 once TRBV2
CATSDQGTISGYTF TGTGCCACCAGTGATCAAGGGACAATAAGTGGCTACACCTTC . TRBJ1-2 few TRBV24-1
CASSYSRQGKHF TGTGCCAGCAGTTACTCCAGACAGGGGAAGCATTTT TRBD1 TRBJ1-5 . TRBV6-2/TRBV6-3
CASSLAGGWNEQFF TGTGCCAGCAGTTTAGCGGGAGGGTGGAATGAGCAGTTCTTC TRBD2 TRBJ2-1 . TRBV28
CATSRGDRLYNEQFF TGTGCCACCAGCAGAGGAGACAGGCTATACAATGAGCAGTTCTTC . TRBJ2-1 . TRBV15
CASSLSVSRTGASTDTQYF TGTGCCAGCAGCTTGTCGGTCTCGAGAACAGGGGCTAGCACAGATACGCAGTATTTT TRBD1 TRBJ2-3 . TRBV5-6
CASSLLQGRTEAFF TGTGCCAGCAGCCTTTTACAGGGGCGGACTGAAGCTTTCTTT TRBD1 TRBJ1-1 . TRBV5-4
CASSNQTGIANYGYTF TGTGCCAGCAGCAATCAGACAGGGATAGCTAACTATGGCTACACCTTC TRBD1 TRBJ1-2 . TRBV7-3
CASSPRTFDYGYTF TGTGCCAGCAGTCCACGGACATTCGACTATGGCTACACCTTC . TRBJ1-2 . TRBV27
CASRNRGTNQPQHF TGTGCCAGCAGAAATCGGGGGACCAATCAGCCCCAGCATTTT . TRBJ1-5 . TRBV27
CASSSQTGTYGYTF TGTGCCAGCAGTTCTCAGACAGGGACTTATGGCTACACCTTC TRBD1 TRBJ1-2 . TRBV27
CASSLGQAGNSPLHF TGTGCCAGCAGCTTAGGCCAGGCGGGTAATTCACCCCTCCACTTT . TRBJ1-6 . TRBV7-2
CASRRTSGRANEQFF TGTGCCAGCAGACGGACTAGCGGGAGGGCGAATGAGCAGTTCTTC TRBD2 TRBJ2-1 . TRBV28
CASSLLRGSSYEQYF TGTGCCAGCAGCTTGTTAAGGGGAAGCTCCTACGAGCAGTACTTC . TRBJ2-7 . TRBV5-6
CASSWTGGNYEQYF TGTGCCAGCAGTTGGACAGGGGGTAACTACGAGCAGTACTTC TRBD1 TRBJ2-7 . TRBV27
CAWSGAPPPENIQYF TGTGCCTGGAGTGGGGCCCCACCCCCCGAAAACATTCAGTACTTC . TRBJ2-4 . TRBV30
CAWRAGVYTYEQYF TGTGCCTGGAGGGCGGGGGTATACACCTACGAGCAGTACTTC TRBD2 TRBJ2-7 . TRBV30
CASSVGGGTGDEKLFF TGTGCCAGCAGCGTAGGCGGGGGGACGGGAGATGAAAAACTGTTTTTT . TRBJ1-4 . TRBV9
CASSTGELNEKLFF TGCGCCAGCAGCACGGGGGAACTTAATGAAAAACTGTTTTTT . TRBJ1-4 . TRBV5-1
CASSPGVGSEQYF TGTGCCAGCAGCCCCGGAGTAGGCTCCGAGCAGTACTTC . TRBJ2-7 . TRBV27
CASSQEGVLTDTQYF TGTGCCAGCAGCCAAGAAGGGGTCCTCACAGATACGCAGTATTTT . TRBJ2-3 . TRBV4-2
CASSVTDTQYF TGTGCCAGCAGCGTCACAGATACGCAGTATTTT . TRBJ2-3 . TRBV12-3/TRBV12-4
CSARQGYGYTF TGCAGTGCAAGACAGGGGTATGGCTACACCTTC TRBD1 TRBJ1-2 . TRBV20-1
CASSFERWDYGYTF TGTGCCAGCAGTTTTGAGCGGTGGGACTATGGCTACACCTTC . TRBJ1-2 . TRBV7-8
CATSRGYARGALYEQYF TGTGCCACCAGCAGAGGCTATGCCCGGGGGGCTCTGTACGAGCAGTACTTC . TRBJ2-7 . TRBV15
CASSLSPIRVSGDINGNEQFF TGTGCCAGCAGTTTAAGCCCTATAAGGGTAAGCGGGGACATCAACGGGAATGAGCAGTTCTTC . TRBJ2-1 . TRBV27
CASSLAGGEKLFF TGTGCCAGCAGCTTAGCCGGCGGGGAAAAACTGTTTTTT . TRBJ1-4 once TRBV7-8
CASSSYRQDGYTF TGTGCCAGCAGCTCCTACCGACAGGATGGCTACACCTTC . TRBJ1-2 . TRBV7-2
CASRLGDRANSPLHF TGTGCCAGCAGGTTAGGGGACAGGGCCAATTCACCCCTCCACTTT TRBD1 TRBJ1-6 . TRBV7-2
CASSRGQISYNEQFF TGTGCCAGCAGCCGGGGACAGATCTCCTACAATGAGCAGTTCTTC TRBD1 TRBJ2-1 . TRBV7-3
CASIGGQSYNEQFF TGTGCCAGCATAGGGGGCCAGTCCTACAATGAGCAGTTCTTC TRBD1 TRBJ2-1 once TRBV25-1
CASRAGWNTEAFF TGTGCCAGCAGGGCCGGGTGGAACACTGAAGCTTTCTTT . TRBJ1-1 . TRBV12-3/TRBV12-4
CASSPRRTSGNQETQYF TGTGCCAGCTCACCCCGGAGAACTAGCGGGAACCAAGAGACCCAGTACTTC TRBD2 TRBJ2-5 once TRBV18
CASNPLGTGRNEQYF TGTGCCAGCAACCCACTAGGGACAGGGCGAAACGAGCAGTACTTC TRBD1 TRBJ2-7 . TRBV6-6
CASSKDRGVMAHQHF TGTGCCAGCAGTAAGGACAGGGGGGTTATGGCGCACCAGCATTTT TRBD1 TRBJ1-5 once TRBV6-5
CASKDSMNTEAFF TGTGCCAGCAAGGACAGCATGAACACTGAAGCTTTCTTT . TRBJ1-1 . TRBV7-2
CASSVGTGGVPDTQYF TGCGCCAGCAGCGTAGGGACAGGGGGCGTCCCAGATACGCAGTATTTT TRBD1 TRBJ2-3 . TRBV5-1
CAISTGNYGYTF TGTGCCATCAGCACAGGTAACTATGGCTACACCTTC . TRBJ1-2 . TRBV10-3